This T cell receptor (beta chain) was observed in a study of blood T cell repertoires in COVID-19. The CDR3 spans 15 residues. Germline V CDR1 and CDR2: SGDLS, YYNGEE. J lost 5 bases, V lost 5 bases, and 8 bases had no gene match. The protocol was immunoSEQ multiplex PCR, while the TCRdb copy is restricted to in-frame clones and leaves out a portion. The table lists over 250,000 clones, about 87% of them singletons. This TCR was sampled from a man aged 55 to 69 who had recovered from COVID-19. The sample was peripheral blood. The chain links TRBV9 to TRBJ2-1; 9 bases agree with TRBD1. The CDR3 loop reads CASSVQGAGDNEQFF. The CDR3 DNA sequence: TGTGCCAGCAGTGTACAGGGGGCAGGCGACAATGAGCAGTTCTTC.